The 28 T cell receptor beta chains given below trace back to one sample, sequenced in a study of long-term antiretroviral therapy in people with HIV. Assay version v3.0 of immunoSEQ was used, and it was run at survey level. Clones were sequenced by immunoSEQ multiplex PCR, and TCRdb holds only the in-frame ones, with some missing. Among approximately 33,000 clones, 80% to 90% were seen once, and the ten largest hold roughly 4%. The sample consisted of unsorted PBMCs, taken 0.8 years before starting antiretroviral therapy. The receptor set was obtained from a man aged 18 to 30 with HIV.

The chain recombines TRBV6-1 with TRBJ2-7; 9 positions agree with TRBD1. This CDR3 comprises 14 residues. V was pared by 5 bases and J by 5 bases, with 7 bases of the junction left unmatched. Germline V gene data show CDR1 as MNHNS and CDR2 as SASEGT. CDR3 nucleotide sequence: TGTGCCAGCAGTAGGGACAGGGAAGTTGACGAGCAGTACTTC. Protein: CASSRDREVDEQYF.

A single count supports this clone. The rearrangement joins TRBV23-1 to TRBJ2-7, with TRBD2 matching over 9 bases. TRBV23-1 is flagged as an ORF with uncertain function. This CDR3 is built from 15 residues. V shed 0 bases and J 4 bases; nucleotides not matched to a gene: 4. The DNA for the CDR3 is TGCGCCAGCAGTCAATCGGGGGCGGGGGGGTACGAGCAGTACTTC. It codes for CASSQSGAGGYEQYF.

The rearrangement joins TRBV4-1 to TRBJ2-1, with D perhaps matching TRBD1 or TRBD2 (5 bases each). The V and J ends lost 4 bases and 4 bases respectively, with 26 bases between them. The CDR3 consists of 19 residues. CDR1 and CDR2 (germline): MGHRA, YSYEKL. The CDR3 nucleotides read TGCGCCAGCAGCCCCGCCGGGGCAGCGGCCGGGTGGGGGTACAATGAGCAGTTCTTC. Translation: CASSPAGAAAGWGYNEQFF.

V is TRBV4-3 and J is TRBJ2-3, with 9 bases fitting TRBD1. This CDR3 is built from 15 residues. The J segment lost 2 bases and the V segment lost 5 bases, leaving 5 bases of the junction unmatched. Per germline, CDR1 LGHNA and CDR2 YSLEER. The CDR3 sequence is CASSDRDRDTDTQYF. As DNA, the CDR3 is TGCGCCAGCAGCGACCGGGACAGGGACACAGATACGCAGTATTTT.

This clone has a single count. The V gene is TRBV13, the J gene TRBJ2-1; D may correspond to TRBD1 or TRBD2 (6 bases each). The CDR3 runs to 16 residues. The germline V and J ends were trimmed by 5 bases and 7 bases, with 21 bases remaining between them. Germline CDR1 PRHDT, CDR2 FYEKMQ (reference sequence). Here the CDR3 DNA reads TGTGCCAGCAGCCTCCAGGGGACTGGCAGCTGGAATGAGCAGTTCTTC. It specifies CASSLQGTGSWNEQFF.

This chain joins TRBV11-1 and TRBJ2-1; the D is unclear. Trimming stripped 5 bases from V and 4 bases from J, with 6 bases between. Germline V gene data show CDR1 as SGHAT and CDR2 as FQDESV (reference sequence). The CDR3 totals 12 residues. Here the CDR3 DNA reads TGTGCCAGCAGCCGACGTTACAATGAGCAGTTCTTC. Translated, it gives CASSRRYNEQFF.

The chain joins TRBV6-6 to TRBJ1-1; perhaps TRBD1 as D (5 bases). Deletions cut 2 bases from V and 1 base from J, with 8 bases between. Per germline, CDR1 MNHNY and CDR2 SVGAGI (reference sequence). The CDR3 has 14 residues. The CDR3 loop is CASSYGDGNTEAFF. CDR3 coding DNA: TGTGCCAGCAGTTACGGGGACGGGAACACTGAAGCTTTCTTT.

This chain joins TRBV11-2 and TRBJ2-1; TRBD2 agrees at 9 bases. CDR1 is SGHAT and CDR2 is FQNNGV in the germline V gene. There are 15 residues in the CDR3. Germline trimming cut 2 bases from V and 9 bases from J; bases unmatched to any gene: 8. The chain's CDR3 is CASSLLGGGAGEQFF. Written as DNA, the CDR3 is TGTGCCAGCAGCTTACTGGGCGGGGGGGCCGGTGAGCAGTTCTTC.

The rearrangement uses TRBV2 and TRBJ2-3, with a weak D call TRBD2 (5 bases). V gave up 4 bases and J gave up 2 bases, with 16 bases separating them. CDR3 size: 16 residues. Germline CDR1 is SNHLY and CDR2 is FYNNEI. DNA of the CDR3: TGTGCCAGCAGTGGGTCACTAGTGGACCCCACAGATACGCAGTATTTT. It specifies CASSGSLVDPTDTQYF.

This chain joins TRBV5-6 and TRBJ1-4; D is uncertain. Trimming cost V 0 bases and J 0 bases, with 3 bases left between them. Germline CDR1 and CDR2: SGHDT and YYEEEE. This CDR3 has 14 amino acids. The CDR3 protein is CASSLGPTNEKLFF. The CDR3 DNA reads as TGTGCCAGCAGCTTGGGGCCAACTAATGAAAAACTGTTTTTT.

The chain uses TRBV5-1 and TRBJ1-1; 8 bases are shared with TRBD1. V lost 3 bases, J lost 8 bases, and 6 bases stayed unmatched. CDR1 and CDR2 from the germline V gene are SGHRS and YFSETQ. This CDR3 region has 13 residues. The CDR3 bases are TGCGCCAGCAGCTCAGGACAGGGAAGAGAAGCTTTCTTT. This sequence encodes CASSSGQGREAFF.

CDR3 loop: CASSFRQGGGLKNIQYF. CDR3 nucleotides: TGCGCCAGCAGCTTCCGACAGGGAGGGGGATTAAAAAACATTCAGTACTTC. The V call is TRBV5-1, the J call TRBJ2-4; perhaps D is TRBD1 or TRBD2 (7 bases each). Trimming shortened V by 2 bases and J by 4 bases, and 19 bases separated the two germline ends. This CDR3 has 17 amino acids. Per the germline V gene, CDR1 is SGHRS and CDR2 is YFSETQ.

The chain recombines TRBV30 with TRBJ1-6; unclear D gene. The CDR3 sequence is 12 residues long. Trimming shortened V by 5 bases and J by 13 bases, and 15 bases separated the two germline ends. Germline lookup yields CDR1 GTSNPN and CDR2 SVGIG (reference sequence). CDR3 sequence (DNA): TGTGCCTGGTCCTTTTCTAGGGATCCCCTCCACTTT. Encoded protein: CAWSFSRDPLHF.

This chain joins TRBV4-2 and TRBJ1-2, with D possibly matching TRBD1 (5 bases). Trimming removed 0 bases from V and 7 bases from J, with 15 bases in between. The CDR3 spans 15 residues. In germline, CDR1 is LGHNA, CDR2 YNFKEQ. CDR3 amino acids: CASSQDGAGGGGYTF. The CDR3 DNA reads TGTGCCAGCAGCCAAGATGGGGCGGGGGGAGGTGGCTACACCTTC.

The chain links TRBV25-1 to TRBJ1-2, with TRBD1 as a possible D gene (5 bases). Germline V gene lookup returns CDR1 MGHDK and CDR2 SYGVNS. V was shortened by 5 bases and J by 4 bases, with 14 bases between the two germline ends. The CDR3 runs to 14 residues. CDR3: CASSPVGGSYGYTF. The CDR3 DNA reads as TGTGCCAGCAGTCCCGTGGGGGGGTCCTATGGCTACACCTTC.

The CDR3 coding sequence is TGCGCCAGCATTGGGGCTGGAGCCCTTAGCACAGATACGCAGTATTTT. It codes for CASIGAGALSTDTQYF. The genes are TRBV10-2 and TRBJ2-3; D perhaps matches TRBD1 (5 bases). CDR3 length: 16 residues. The V gene's germline CDR1 is WSHSY and CDR2 SAAADI. V lost 7 bases, J lost 0 bases, and 17 bases lay in between.

This clone came up once. The J gene is TRBJ2-2, the V gene TRBV7-2, with 7 bases fitting TRBD1. CDR3 size: 14 residues. Germline lookup yields CDR1 SGHTA and CDR2 FQGNSA. V trimming: 6 bases; J trimming: 5 bases; junction bases outside the gene matches: 6. The CDR3 protein is CASSLDRLTGELFF. DNA for the CDR3: TGTGCCAGCAGTTTGGACAGGTTAACCGGGGAGCTGTTTTTT.

V usage is TRBV11-2 and J usage is TRBJ2-7; weak D call: TRBD1 (5 bases). V lost 5 bases, J lost 3 bases, and 11 bases lay in between. The CDR3 runs 13 residues. Germline assignment: CDR1 SGHAT and CDR2 FQNNGV. The DNA for the CDR3 is TGTGCCAGCAGCCAAGGGGTCGGCTACGAGCAGTACTTC. Its protein product is CASSQGVGYEQYF.

This chain joins TRBV11-1 and TRBJ2-2; 8 bases fit TRBD1. The CDR3 is 17 amino acids. Per germline, CDR1 SGHAT and CDR2 FQDESV (reference sequence). The trim removed 6 bases at V and 4 bases at J, leaving 13 bases unmatched. DNA of the CDR3: TGTGCCAGCAGTCAAAGGACAGGGTACGCCACCACCGGGGAGCTGTTTTTT. Protein sequence: CASSQRTGYATTGELFF.

The chain carries TRBV28 and TRBJ1-5; no reliable D call. The CDR3 loop spans 13 amino acids. V gave up 11 bases and J gave up 0 bases, with 11 bases separating them. The V gene's germline CDR1 is MDHEN and CDR2 SYDVKM. The CDR3 here is CAGQKNSNQPQHF. CDR3 coding DNA: TGTGCCGGGCAAAAGAATAGCAATCAGCCCCAGCATTTT.

This clone was detected once. V and J are TRBV9 and TRBJ1-1, with 7 bases that match TRBD1. The CDR3 consists of 14 residues. With 7 bases clipped from V and 7 bases from J, the junction kept 13 bases outside the gene matches. The V gene's germline CDR1 is SGDLS and CDR2 YYNGEE. The CDR3 sequence: CASSSHGTDVEAFF. The CDR3 DNA sequence: TGTGCCAGCTCGAGTCACGGGACAGACGTTGAAGCTTTCTTT.

The chain employs TRBV25-1 and TRBJ1-2; unclear D gene. CDR3 length: 13 residues. Per germline, CDR1 MGHDK and CDR2 SYGVNS. Trimming removed 1 base from V and 4 bases from J, with 7 bases in between. Written as DNA, the CDR3 is TGTGCCAGCAGTGAATCGAGAGCCTATGGCTACACCTTC. Its translation is CASSESRAYGYTF.

Only one count was recorded for this clone. The rearrangement joins TRBV9 to TRBJ2-3; D ambiguous. The CDR3 has 16 amino acids. V shed 0 bases and J shed 2 bases, with 13 bases lying between them. Germline V gene sequence: CDR1 SGDLS, CDR2 YYNGEE. CDR3 sequence reads: CASSVVGAGLTDTQYF. CDR3 sequence (DNA): TGTGCCAGCAGCGTAGTTGGTGCTGGGCTCACAGATACGCAGTATTTT.

The chain couples TRBV5-6 to TRBJ1-1; D ambiguous. The V gene lost 7 bases and the J gene lost 10 bases, with 20 bases spanning the gap. CDR1 and CDR2 (germline): SGHDT, YYEEEE. The CDR3 totals 13 residues. CDR3 protein: CASGRPTSPPAFF. In DNA form, the CDR3 reads TGTGCCAGCGGCCGGCCAACTTCTCCCCCAGCTTTCTTT.

The chain links TRBV27 to TRBJ2-7; 7 bases agree with TRBD1. Germline CDR1 MNHEY, CDR2 SMNVEV (reference sequence). The V gene end was trimmed by 6 bases and the J gene end by 6 bases; junction bases not matched to a gene: 8. CDR3 length: 13 amino acids. The CDR3 here is CASSSPGQSEQYF. For the CDR3, the DNA is TGTGCCAGCAGCTCTCCGGGACAGAGCGAGCAGTACTTC.

V and J are TRBV6-1 and TRBJ2-2, with D unresolved. Looked up from germline, CDR1 is MNHNS and CDR2 is SASEGT. V gave up 7 bases and J gave up 5 bases, with 5 bases separating them. The CDR3 has 11 residues. The CDR3 loop reads CASIGTGELFF. CDR3 bases: TGTGCCAGCATTGGGACCGGGGAGCTGTTTTTT.

The J gene is TRBJ1-1, the V gene TRBV30; D remains ambiguous. Trimming took off 5 bases at V and 0 bases at J, with 16 bases between the two ends. Germline V gives CDR1 GTSNPN, CDR2 SVGIG (reference sequence). This CDR3 contains 15 residues. DNA for the CDR3: TGTGCCTGGGTCCCGGGTAACCGCTTGAACACTGAAGCTTTCTTT. Protein: CAWVPGNRLNTEAFF.

The rearrangement uses TRBV27 and TRBJ1-1; a weak D match, TRBD1 (6 bases). V was pared by 2 bases and J by 6 bases, with 16 bases between. The CDR3 sequence is 15 residues long. Germline V gene data show CDR1 as MNHEY and CDR2 as SMNVEV (reference sequence). CDR3 sequence (DNA): TGTGCCAGCAGTTTACGCCCGGGCGGGGGCTCTGAAGCTTTCTTT. The encoded protein is CASSLRPGGGSEAFF.